This T cell receptor (beta chain) was sequenced during a study of cytomegalovirus exposure and HLA in healthy donors. Here immunoSEQ multiplex PCR was the method, and the copy in TCRdb shows in-frame clones only, minus some. The sample holds roughly 70,000 clones; around 96% are singletons and the top ten take more than 3.5%. The sequence came from a woman between 18 and 30 years old in good health and CMV-seropositive. The material sequenced was PBMCs.

The DNA of the CDR3 is TGTGCCAGCAGCTTAAAGGGGGAAGAGACCCAGTACTTC. Its translation is CASSLKGEETQYF. This chain connects TRBV7-2 to TRBJ2-5; tentative D call: TRBD1 (6 bases). Germline CDR1 and CDR2: SGHTA and FQGNSA. The CDR3 is 13 amino acids. V shed 2 bases and J shed 3 bases, with 7 bases lying between them. Supplemented by reference TRBV7-2 and TRBJ2-5, the full variable domain reads GAGVSQSPSNKVTEKGKDVELRCDPISGHTALYWYRQSLGQGLEFLIYFQGNSAPDKSGLPSDRFSAERTGGSVSTLTIQRTQQEDSAVYLCASSLKGEETQYFGPGTRLLVL.